One sample yielded the 21 T cell receptor beta chains listed below, sequenced in a study of CD8 T cells in ankylosing spondylitis. TCRdb fed the 5' RACE reads into MiXCR, producing one record per CDR3 protein. The sample has 310,000 or so distinct CDR3 sequences, around 20% seen once. Sequencing was performed on blood, either unsorted or a sorted T cell fraction (not recorded which). These receptors all come from a male donor with ankylosing spondylitis or in good health (not recorded which).

This clonotype has only a few counts. This chain joins TRBV6-5 and TRBJ2-3, with TRBD2 matching over 8 bases. CDR3 length: 16 amino acids. Looked up from germline, CDR1 is MNHEY and CDR2 is SVGAGI. The V and J ends lost 4 bases and 1 base, in that order; junction bases with no gene match: 7. DNA for the CDR3: TGTGCCAGCAGTTCCACCCCCGGGAGGGGCACAGATACGCAGTATTTT. Translated: CASSSTPGRGTDTQYF.

This clonotype was seen a few times. The chain couples TRBV20-1 to TRBJ2-2, with 7 bases matching TRBD1. CDR1 and CDR2 (germline): DFQATT, SNEGSKA (reference sequence). This CDR3 has 15 residues. V was pared by 4 bases and J by 1 base, with 6 bases of the junction left unmatched. DNA for the CDR3: TGCAGTGCTAAAACGACAGGGATGAACACCGGGGAGCTGTTTTTT. Its translation is CSAKTTGMNTGELFF.

Comments on this clonotype: No conserved phenylalanine or tryptophan is present at the end of the CDR3, so a read error is the likely explanation. The limits of the CDR3 on the DNA are not certain, so only TCRdb's listed CDR3 is given. The chain recombines TRBV29-1 with TRBJ2-5; the D segment call TRBD2 is taken from the table without a DNA check. Germline lookup yields CDR1 SQVTM and CDR2 ANQGSEA. The CDR3 spans 9 amino acids, including both terminal residues. CDR3 sequence: CSVARPPAV.

This clonotype was seen only a few times. This chain joins TRBV4-2 and TRBJ1-2; perhaps TRBD1 as D (5 bases). The length of the CDR3 is 15 residues. CDR1 LGHNA and CDR2 YNFKEQ come from the germline V gene. V lost 3 bases and J lost 8, with 19 bases in between. CDR3 protein: CASSQEGPILDGYTF. CDR3 nucleotide sequence: TGTGCCAGCAGCCAGGAGGGACCGATCCTGGACGGCTACACCTTC.

The genes are TRBV9 and TRBJ1-6; D call uncertain. V was cut by 0 bases and J by 13 bases, with 11 bases left in between. CDR3 size: 13 residues. Germline assignment: CDR1 SGDLS and CDR2 YYNGEE. For the CDR3, the DNA is TGTGCCAGCAGCGTAGAGACGAAGGAGCCCCTCCACTTT. Amino acid sequence: CASSVETKEPLHF.

The V call is TRBV4-1, the J call TRBJ2-1, with 10 bases identical to TRBD2. The CDR3 contains 17 residues. J was trimmed by 6 bases and V by 4 bases; bases with no gene match: 12. Germline V gene data show CDR1 as MGHRA and CDR2 as YSYEKL. The CDR3 is CASSLDPPSGRGNEQFF. In DNA form, the CDR3 reads TGCGCCAGCAGCCTAGATCCACCCAGCGGGAGGGGCAATGAGCAGTTCTTC.

The gene calls are TRBV5-1 and TRBJ2-3; weak D call: TRBD2 (5 bases). V lost 1 base to trimming and J lost 1 base, with 13 bases between them. Germline CDR1 reads SGHRS; CDR2 reads YFSETQ. The CDR3 is 16 amino acids. Written as DNA, the CDR3 is TGCGCCAGCAGCTTGAGCGGCCCTCGTGGCACAGATACGCAGTATTTT. Protein sequence: CASSLSGPRGTDTQYF. Using reference TRBV5-1 and TRBJ2-3 for the parts outside the CDR3, the full variable domain is KAGVTQTPRYLIKTRGQQVTLSCSPISGHRSVSWYQQTPGQGLQFLFEYFSETQRNKGNFPGRFSGRQFSNSRSEMNVSTLELGDSALYLCASSLSGPRGTDTQYFGPGTRLTVL.

This sequence joins TRBV27 and TRBJ1-5, with TRBD1 matching over 10 bases. There are 16 residues in the CDR3. Per the germline V gene, CDR1 is MNHEY and CDR2 is SMNVEV (reference sequence). Germline trimming cut 5 bases from V and 2 bases from J; bases unmatched to any gene: 6. In nucleotides, the CDR3 is TGTGCCAGCAGTCCACGACAGGGGGCAGGCAATCAGCCCCAGCATTTT. Translating gives CASSPRQGAGNQPQHF.

The sample holds a few counts of this clonotype. This chain links TRBV5-6 with TRBJ2-1, with a weak D call TRBD2 (6 bases). The CDR3 spans 15 residues. The germline V gene encodes CDR1 SGHDT and CDR2 YYEEEE. Deletions cut 1 base from V and 1 base from J, with 9 bases between. The CDR3 reads CASSLRGASYNEQFF. The CDR3 DNA follows: TGTGCCAGCAGCTTGCGCGGGGCTTCCTACAATGAGCAGTTCTTC.

A note on this clonotype: Relative to the germline gene, one junction end is altered; a read error may explain this. This chain uses TRBV12-3 or TRBV12-4 with TRBJ2-1; D unresolved. This CDR3 spans 17 amino acids. CDR3 sequence reads: CANSPRFGFERYNEQFF. The CDR3 region has the DNA TGTGCCAACAGTCCTCGGTTTGGGTTTGAACGTTACAATGAGCAGTTCTTC.

This clonotype was counted between two and nine times. The V gene is TRBV29-1, the J gene TRBJ2-3; 8 positions agree with TRBD2. V was pared by 7 bases and J by 0 bases, with 9 bases of the junction left unmatched. This CDR3 comprises 15 residues. CDR1 and CDR2 from the germline V gene are SQVTM and ANQGSEA. The CDR3 region is CSANSGAPSTDTQYF. The CDR3 DNA is TGCAGCGCTAATAGCGGGGCCCCTAGCACAGATACGCAGTATTTT.

Only a few counts were recorded for this clonotype. The chain has TRBV27 and TRBJ1-2, with a weak D call TRBD1 (6 bases). Trimming cost V 0 bases and J 8 bases, with 10 bases left between them. Germline CDR1 MNHEY, CDR2 SMNVEV (reference sequence). The CDR3 is made up of 13 amino acids. The CDR3 loop reads CASSLSRGQGYTF. The DNA for the CDR3 is TGTGCCAGCAGTTTATCCCGGGGGCAAGGCTACACCTTC.

This clonotype has at least ten counts. The chain employs TRBV20-1 and TRBJ1-4, with 9 bases that match TRBD1. V lost 4 bases and J lost 10; bases outside the gene matches: 10. This CDR3 region has 14 residues. The germline gives CDR1 DFQATT, CDR2 SNEGSKA (reference sequence). The CDR3 DNA follows: TGCAGTGCTACAGCCGGGACAGGGATAGGAAAACTGTTTTTT. Its protein is CSATAGTGIGKLFF.

This clonotype was seen a handful of times. The chain combines TRBV29-1 with TRBJ2-1; weak D call: TRBD1 (5 bases). In germline, CDR1 is SQVTM, CDR2 ANQGSEA. V was trimmed by 7 bases and J by 3 bases, leaving 10 bases between them. CDR3 length equals 12 residues. For the CDR3, the DNA is TGCAGCGCTAGACAGAACTACAATGAGCAGTTCTTC. Translated: CSARQNYNEQFF.

Note on this clonotype: A much larger clone differs from this one at a single base, so this may be a read error. This sequence joins TRBV13 and TRBJ2-1; D remains unclear. The CDR3 is 13 amino acids. Looked up from germline, CDR1 is PRHDT and CDR2 is FYEKMQ (reference sequence). The CDR3 DNA reads TGTGTCAGCAGAAGAGATTCCTACAATGAGCAGTTCTTC. This translates into CVSRRDSYNEQFF.

The chain carries TRBV27 and TRBJ2-3; weak D call: TRBD2 (6 bases). Germline V gene data show CDR1 as MNHEY and CDR2 as SMNVEV (reference sequence). V lost 7 bases, J lost 3 bases, and 14 bases lay in between. The CDR3 has 14 residues. CDR3 sequence (DNA): TGTGCCAGCATCGCGGGGCTTGGTACAGATACGCAGTATTTT. Translating it yields CASIAGLGTDTQYF.

This clonotype has at least ten counts. V is TRBV7-2 and J is TRBJ2-7, with D possibly being TRBD2 (5 bases). V lost 5 bases and J lost 3, with 11 bases in between. The CDR3 runs 13 residues. Germline CDR1 SGHTA, CDR2 FQGNSA. CDR3 DNA sequence: TGTGCCAGCAGCCAAAGCGGCCGCTACGAGCAGTACGTC. Translating gives CASSQSGRYEQYV.

This chain links TRBV9 with TRBJ1-4; D unclear. The length of the CDR3 is 14 residues. CDR1 and CDR2 (germline): SGDLS, YYNGEE. Trimming stripped 2 bases from V and 1 base from J, with 6 bases between. Written as DNA, the CDR3 is TGTGCCAGCAGCGTGGGGTTAACTAATGAAAAACTGTTTTTT. It is translated as CASSVGLTNEKLFF.

The rearrangement joins TRBV5-1 to TRBJ2-5; TRBD1 agrees at 8 bases. CDR3 length equals 16 residues. The germline CDR1 and CDR2 sequences are SGHRS and YFSETQ. V lost 1 base, J lost 2 bases, and 7 bases stayed unmatched. CDR3 DNA: TGCGCCAGCAGCTTGAGATCAGGGGGCCCACAAGAGACCCAGTACTTC. The encoded protein is CASSLRSGGPQETQYF.

This clonotype was seen only a few times. This chain joins TRBV6-1 and TRBJ2-1, with 9 bases fitting TRBD1. Germline CDR1 MNHNS, CDR2 SASEGT. V dropped 5 bases and J dropped 9; count of bases not matched to a gene: 5. CDR3 length: 13 amino acids. The DNA for the CDR3 is TGTGCCAGCAGTCGGGACAGGGCGGGTGAGCAGTTCTTC. As protein: CASSRDRAGEQFF.

This chain connects TRBV6-5 to TRBJ2-2, with D uncertain. Germline-derived CDR1 and CDR2 are MNHEY and SVGAGI. The CDR3 is 12 amino acids. V shed 8 bases and J shed 8 bases, with 12 bases lying between them. The CDR3 is CASRQVSGELFF. In nucleotides, the CDR3 is TGTGCCAGCCGTCAGGTCTCGGGGGAGCTGTTTTTT.